These 27 T cell receptor beta chains share one sample of origin, sequenced in a study of T cell changes during pregnancy in multiple sclerosis. The data were produced by immunoSEQ multiplex PCR, yet TCRdb's version contains in-frame clones alone and is incomplete. This sample carries more than 45,000 clones, 93% of them seen once, and the ten largest clones take 3% to 4.5%. Material: CD8+ T cells from peripheral blood mononuclear cells, obtained in the second trimester of pregnancy. The receptors shown here come from a female donor with multiple sclerosis, enrolled in a pregnancy study.

The chain is built from TRBV9 and TRBJ2-2; TRBD2 agrees at 13 bases. Germline V gene sequence: CDR1 SGDLS, CDR2 YYNGEE. This CDR3 has 17 amino acids. J gave up 4 bases and V 2 bases, and 5 bases lay outside the gene matches. DNA for the CDR3: TGTGCCAGCAGCGTGACCACTAGCGGGAGGGTCACCGGGGAGCTGTTTTTT. The encoded protein is CASSVTTSGRVTGELFF.

The chain recombines TRBV19 with TRBJ2-5; possible D gene TRBD1, 5 bases. Germline V gene sequence: CDR1 LNHDA, CDR2 SQIVND (reference sequence). Trimming stripped 10 bases from V and 0 bases from J, with 12 bases between. This CDR3 is 13 amino acids long. Here the CDR3 reads CATKDSDQETQYF. CDR3 DNA sequence: TGTGCCACCAAAGACAGCGACCAAGAGACCCAGTACTTC. The whole variable domain, remainder taken from reference TRBV19 and TRBJ2-5, is DGGITQSPKYLFRKEGQNVTLSCEQNLNHDAMYWYRQDPGQGLRLIYYSQIVNDFQKGDIAEGYSVSREKKESFPLTVTSAQKNPTAFYLCATKDSDQETQYFGPGTRLLVL.

V gene TRBV9 combines with J gene TRBJ1-1, with D unresolved. Trimming shortened V by 5 bases and J by 1 base, and 6 bases separated the two germline ends. Germline V gene lookup returns CDR1 SGDLS and CDR2 YYNGEE. This CDR3 has 12 amino acids. The CDR3 loop is CASSEGNTEAFF. Here the CDR3 DNA reads TGTGCCAGCAGTGAGGGGAACACTGAAGCTTTCTTT.

The rearrangement links TRBV27 to TRBJ2-3, with 9 bases aligning to TRBD1. The J segment lost 2 bases and the V segment lost 5 bases, leaving 8 bases of the junction unmatched. Germline CDR1 and CDR2: MNHEY and SMNVEV (reference sequence). This CDR3 contains 16 residues. The DNA of the CDR3 is TGTGCCAGCAGTAACCCGGACAGGGGATTCACAGATACGCAGTATTTT. Protein: CASSNPDRGFTDTQYF.

This chain links TRBV28 with TRBJ2-7, with D possibly being TRBD2 (5 bases). Germline CDR1 MDHEN, CDR2 SYDVKM. The CDR3 length is 13 residues. Trimming shortened V by 2 bases and J by 4 bases, and 9 bases separated the two germline ends. CDR3 sequence reads: CASSLIPGYEQYF. In DNA form, the CDR3 reads TGTGCCAGCAGTTTAATCCCGGGGTACGAGCAGTACTTC. The full variable domain, completed using reference TRBV28 and TRBJ2-7, is DVKVTQSSRYLVKRTGEKVFLECVQDMDHENMFWYRQDPGLGLRLIYFSYDVKMKEKGDIPEGYSVSREKKERFSLILESASTNQTSMYLCASSLIPGYEQYFGPGTRLTVT.

The chain couples TRBV19 to TRBJ2-7; 8 bases match TRBD1. From germline, CDR1 is LNHDA and CDR2 SQIVND (reference sequence). V lost 0 bases and J lost 1; bases outside the gene matches: 8. The CDR3 is 17 amino acids. CDR3 sequence (DNA): TGTGCCAGTAGTATAGAACTTACGGGACAGGATTCCTACGAGCAGTACTTC. Translated, it gives CASSIELTGQDSYEQYF.

The CDR3 spells CSVAGDRGVEQYF. Written as DNA, the CDR3 is TGCAGCGTCGCGGGGGACAGGGGTGTCGAGCAGTACTTC. The chain couples TRBV29-1 to TRBJ2-7; 10 bases fit TRBD1. Germline lookup yields CDR1 SQVTM and CDR2 ANQGSEA. This CDR3 spans 13 amino acids. J gave up 6 bases and V 6 bases, and 8 bases lay outside the gene matches.

The chain uses TRBV2 and TRBJ1-1; possibly TRBD1 for D (5 bases). CDR1 SNHLY and CDR2 FYNNEI come from the germline V gene. The length of the CDR3 is 11 residues. Trimming stripped 9 bases from V and 1 base from J, with 6 bases between. The CDR3 here is CARQENTEAFF. The CDR3 DNA reads TGTGCCAGACAGGAGAACACTGAAGCTTTCTTT.

The chain combines TRBV29-1 with TRBJ2-7; 9 bases are a match to TRBD2. The CDR3 runs 14 residues. Germline-derived CDR1 and CDR2 are SQVTM and ANQGSEA. V trimming: 7 bases; J trimming: 1 base; junction bases outside the gene matches: 8. CDR3 residues: CSARGGGASYEQYF. The CDR3 DNA follows: TGCAGCGCACGGGGCGGGGGGGCATCCTACGAGCAGTACTTC.

The chain recombines TRBV7-9 with TRBJ2-1; tentative D call: TRBD2 (7 bases). Germline V CDR1 and CDR2: SEHNR, FQNEAQ (reference sequence). The ends were cut back, 11 bases at V and 0 bases at J, with 11 bases in the middle. The CDR3 loop spans 13 amino acids. The CDR3 bases are TGTGCCGGGGGGGACACCTCCTACAATGAGCAGTTCTTC. It encodes CAGGDTSYNEQFF. Supplemented by reference TRBV7-9 and TRBJ2-1, the full variable domain reads DTGVSQNPRHKITKRGQNVTFRCDPISEHNRLYWYRQTLGQGPEFLTYFQNEAQLEKSRLLSDRFSAERPKGSFSTLEIQRTEQGDSAMYLCAGGDTSYNEQFFGPGTRLTVL.

V is TRBV6-5 and J is TRBJ1-5; D gene unclear. The CDR3 is made up of 15 amino acids. Trimming removed 2 bases from V and 5 bases from J, with 13 bases in between. CDR1 and CDR2 (germline): MNHEY, SVGAGI. The CDR3 DNA sequence: TGTGCCAGCAGTTACAACTCCGCAAACCATCAGCCCCAGCATTTT. This translates into CASSYNSANHQPQHF.

Concerning this clone itself: Other DNA sequences within the sample encode an identical CDR3. The chain couples TRBV5-1 to TRBJ2-7; TRBD1 is a possible D gene (6 bases). V shed 1 base and J shed 3 bases, with 11 bases lying between them. Germline lookup yields CDR1 SGHRS and CDR2 YFSETQ. The CDR3 covers 14 residues. CDR3 in DNA: TGCGCCAGCAGCTTGAGGCAGGGGAACTACGAGCAGTACTTC. Translation: CASSLRQGNYEQYF.

This chain joins TRBV28 and TRBJ2-7; 7 nucleotides agree with TRBD1. Trimming cost V 4 bases and J 1 base; bases outside gene matches: 7. This CDR3 spans 15 amino acids. Per germline, CDR1 MDHEN and CDR2 SYDVKM. The CDR3 bases are TGTGCCAGCAGTTACGAGGGACAGCCATCCTACGAGCAGTACTTC. Residues: CASSYEGQPSYEQYF.

This clone was seen only once. The chain carries TRBV18 and TRBJ2-5, with 11 bases identical to TRBD1. V trimming: 3 bases; J trimming: 3 bases; junction bases outside the gene matches: 12. The germline V gene has CDR1 KGHSH and CDR2 LQKENI. This CDR3 spans 18 amino acids. CDR3 region: CASSPSPPRTGGEETQYF. The CDR3, as DNA: TGTGCCAGCTCACCCTCACCACCACGGACAGGGGGCGAAGAGACCCAGTACTTC.

V and J are TRBV5-1 and TRBJ1-4; D gene ambiguous. Germline V gene lookup returns CDR1 SGHRS and CDR2 YFSETQ. CDR3 length: 15 residues. Trimming left V 0 bases short and J 0 bases short, with 6 bases between. CDR3 nucleotide sequence: TGCGCCAGCAGCTTGGACGGTGCAACTAATGAAAAACTGTTTTTT. Translating it yields CASSLDGATNEKLFF. Supplemented by reference TRBV5-1 and TRBJ1-4, the full variable domain reads KAGVTQTPRYLIKTRGQQVTLSCSPISGHRSVSWYQQTPGQGLQFLFEYFSETQRNKGNFPGRFSGRQFSNSRSEMNVSTLELGDSALYLCASSLDGATNEKLFFGSGTQLSVL.

The chain recombines TRBV2 with TRBJ2-7, with 9 bases aligning to TRBD1. Trimming at V came to 5 bases and at J to 5 bases, leaving 10 bases not matched to a gene. The CDR3 loop spans 15 amino acids. Germline CDR1 is SNHLY and CDR2 is FYNNEI. The CDR3 reads CASSYPGQGENEQYF. The CDR3, as DNA: TGTGCCAGCAGTTACCCGGGACAGGGAGAGAACGAGCAGTACTTC. The full variable domain, its missing parts supplied by reference TRBV2 and TRBJ2-7, is EPEVTQTPSHQVTQMGQEVILRCVPISNHLYFYWYRQILGQKVEFLVSFYNNEISEKSEIFDDQFSVERPDGSNFTLKIRSTKLEDSAMYFCASSYPGQGENEQYFGPGTRLTVT.

The chain combines TRBV14 with TRBJ2-1; 10 positions match TRBD2. Germline V gene sequence: CDR1 SGHDN, CDR2 FVKESK. This CDR3 is built from 15 residues. V lost 5 bases, J lost 4 bases, and 5 bases stayed unmatched. This CDR3 reads CASSSLAGIYNEQFF. For the CDR3, the DNA is TGTGCCAGCAGCTCACTAGCGGGAATATACAATGAGCAGTTCTTC. Looking up the rest from reference TRBV14 and TRBJ2-1 gives the full variable domain: EAGVTQFPSHSVIEKGQTVTLRCDPISGHDNLYWYRRVMGKEIKFLLHFVKESKQDESGMPNNRFLAERTGGTYSTLKVQPAELEDSGVYFCASSSLAGIYNEQFFGPGTRLTVL.

This chain links TRBV7-3 with TRBJ2-3; possibly TRBD2 for D (6 bases). The CDR3 has 14 residues. Germline V gives CDR1 SGHTA, CDR2 FQGTGA. V was cut by 5 bases and J by 0 bases, with 9 bases left in between. CDR3 bases: TGTGCCAGCAGCCAGAGCGGGAGCACAGATACGCAGTATTTT. Its protein is CASSQSGSTDTQYF.

Only one count was recorded for this clone. The chain uses TRBV6-5 and TRBJ2-2; 16 bases map to TRBD2. This CDR3 contains 16 residues. Trimming at V came to 4 bases and at J to 8 bases, leaving 4 bases not matched to a gene. Germline lookup yields CDR1 MNHEY and CDR2 SVGAGI. This CDR3 is CASSLGLAGGHGELFF. The CDR3 DNA follows: TGTGCCAGCAGTTTGGGACTAGCGGGGGGGCATGGGGAGCTGTTTTTT.

The rearrangement links TRBV28 to TRBJ1-4; TRBD1 matches 9 bases. Germline CDR1 MDHEN, CDR2 SYDVKM. CDR3 length: 15 amino acids. The V and J ends lost 8 bases and 6 bases, in that order; junction bases with no gene match: 10. This CDR3 reads CASALVRTGDEKLFF. The CDR3 region has the DNA TGTGCCAGCGCCCTAGTTAGGACAGGGGATGAAAAACTGTTTTTT.

CDR3 coding DNA: TGTGCCAGCAGCCTGGGACAGCCGAGCACAGATACGCAGTATTTT. Encoded protein: CASSLGQPSTDTQYF. This chain connects TRBV2 to TRBJ2-3, with TRBD1 identical over 7 bases. With V trimmed by 6 bases and J by 0 bases, 6 bases remained unmatched. Germline CDR1 is SNHLY and CDR2 is FYNNEI. The CDR3 spans 15 residues.

This chain uses TRBV5-6 with TRBJ2-2, with 10 nucleotides matching TRBD1. Germline CDR1 SGHDT, CDR2 YYEEEE. V lost 5 bases to trimming and J lost 5 bases; unmatched junction nucleotides: 6. The CDR3 extends over 15 amino acids. The DNA of the CDR3 is TGTGCCAGCAGGAAGACAGGGGGCCTGACCGGGGAGCTGTTTTTT. Amino acid sequence: CASRKTGGLTGELFF.

As concerns this clone: The missing conserved phenylalanine or tryptophan at the end of this CDR3 makes a read error likely. Because the CDR3's place on the DNA is in doubt, the DNA is left out and the CDR3 is given as listed by TCRdb. The rearrangement uses TRBV7-9 and TRBJ2-7; the DNA was not compared with TRBD1, the D call given in the table. Ends included, the CDR3 has 12 residues. Germline V gene lookup returns CDR1 SEHNR and CDR2 FQNEAQ (reference sequence). The CDR3 here is CASSLRTGTDEN.

The chain carries TRBV28 and TRBJ1-1; possible D gene TRBD1, 5 bases. This CDR3 is built from 15 residues. The germline V and J ends were trimmed by 7 bases and 3 bases, with 18 bases remaining between them. CDR1 and CDR2 from the germline V gene are MDHEN and SYDVKM. CDR3 coding DNA: TGTGCCAGCAAGTACCAGTTGGGGGGGGACACTGAAGCTTTCTTT. Encoded protein: CASKYQLGGDTEAFF.

The chain uses TRBV27 and TRBJ2-7, with D unclear. The CDR3 covers 14 residues. CDR1 and CDR2 from the germline V gene are MNHEY and SMNVEV (reference sequence). The V and J ends lost 7 bases and 1 base respectively, with 14 bases between them. CDR3 sequence: CASMPDLESYEQYF. For the CDR3, the DNA is TGTGCCAGCATGCCTGACCTAGAATCCTACGAGCAGTACTTC.

The rearrangement uses TRBV28 and TRBJ2-1; no clear D gene. Germline loops: CDR1 MDHEN, CDR2 SYDVKM. Trimming removed 10 bases from V and 7 bases from J, with 32 bases in between. The CDR3 length is 18 residues. The CDR3: CATRIDLVLGERKNEQFF. DNA for the CDR3: TGTGCCACCAGGATCGATCTCGTACTGGGTGAGAGGAAAAATGAGCAGTTCTTC. Full variable domain (remainder filled in from reference TRBV28 and TRBJ2-1): DVKVTQSSRYLVKRTGEKVFLECVQDMDHENMFWYRQDPGLGLRLIYFSYDVKMKEKGDIPEGYSVSREKKERFSLILESASTNQTSMYLCATRIDLVLGERKNEQFFGPGTRLTVL.

V usage is TRBV27 and J usage is TRBJ2-1; 8 nucleotides line up with TRBD2. J was trimmed by 4 bases and V by 6 bases; bases with no gene match: 8. CDR1 MNHEY and CDR2 SMNVEV come from the germline V gene (reference sequence). The CDR3 is 15 amino acids. CDR3 amino acids: CASSISGGFYNEQFF. The CDR3 nucleotides are TGTGCCAGCAGCATCAGCGGGGGCTTTTACAATGAGCAGTTCTTC.